The present T cell receptor beta chain was sequenced within a study of untreated major depressive disorder. Blood, about 27 ml, was drawn into EDTA tubes. Magnetic negative selection enriched CD4+ T cells from thawed PBMCs. CD4+ T cell purity was typically 85% to 95%. Using immunoSEQ multiplex PCR, the repertoire was profiled, and TCRdb retains in-frame clones only, with some absent. The sample has 20,000 to 25,000 clones; 85% to 95% are singletons. This TCR came from a man in his thirties or forties in good health. The sample consisted of CD4+ T cells from PBMCs.

In DNA form, the CDR3 reads TGTGCCAGCAGCTTAAGGGGAATATTCGATCAGCCCCAGCATTTT. Its translation is CASSLRGIFDQPQHF. The rearrangement links TRBV7-8 to TRBJ1-5, with a tentative D call TRBD1 (5 bases). Trimming shortened V by 2 bases and J by 5 bases, and 13 bases separated the two germline ends. The CDR3 is made up of 15 amino acids. The V gene's germline CDR1 is SGHVS and CDR2 FQNEAQ.